The rows below give T cell receptor beta chains drawn from one sample of a study of blood T cell repertoires in COVID-19. Clones were sequenced by immunoSEQ multiplex PCR, and TCRdb holds only the in-frame ones, with some missing. Among fewer than 250,000 clones listed, 84% were seen once. The sequenced sample consisted of PBMCs or T cells enriched from blood (not recorded which). Receptors were obtained from a woman aged 35 to 49 who had recovered from COVID-19. Both conserved end residues are part of each CDR3. A D gene is named only where the DNA matches it firmly. Size tells how often a clone was seen (once, few, many) or the class of an expanded clone, and some rows leave it out.

abundance	v_gene	len	j_gene	d_gene	CDR3nt	CDR3aa
few	TRBV27	13	TRBJ2-3	TRBD2	TGTGCCAGCAGAACTAGCGGAACAGATACGCAGTATTTT	CASRTSGTDTQYF
-	TRBV28	16	TRBJ2-2	-	TGTGCCAGCAGTCGACTCTATTACGCGAACACCGGGGAGCTGTTTTTT	CASSRLYYANTGELFF
-	TRBV27	16	TRBJ2-1	TRBD2	TGTGCCAGCAGTTTATTAGGGACTAGCGGGTACAATGAGCAGTTCTTC	CASSLLGTSGYNEQFF
-	TRBV24-1	14	TRBJ1-1	-	TGTGCCACCAGTGATAACAGGGAAATCACTGAAGCTTTCTTT	CATSDNREITEAFF
-	TRBV19	12	TRBJ2-1	-	TGTGCCAGTAGTATTAAAATGAATGAGCAGTTCTTC	CASSIKMNEQFF
-	TRBV11-3	17	TRBJ1-2	TRBD1	TGTGCCAGCAGCTTAGACAGGGGGCGGTTTTCTAACTATGGCTACACCTTC	CASSLDRGRFSNYGYTF
-	TRBV10-3	13	TRBJ1-2	TRBD1	TGTGCCATCAGCAAGGACAGGGAGCCTGGCTACACCTTC	CAISKDREPGYTF
-	TRBV4-3	14	TRBJ2-1	-	TGCGCCAGCAGCCAAGAGACAGGACTAGGTGAGCAGTTCTTC	CASSQETGLGEQFF
once	TRBV7-2	13	TRBJ1-6	-	TGTGCCAGCAGCTCCGAGAGTAATTCACCCCTCCACTTT	CASSSESNSPLHF
few	TRBV12-5	14	TRBJ1-6	-	TGTGCTAGTGGTTCAGGGGACTATAATTCACCCCTCCACTTT	CASGSGDYNSPLHF
-	TRBV3-1/TRBV3-2	14	TRBJ1-1	-	TGTGCCAGCAGCCAACTGGGGGGGTACACTGAAGCTTTCTTT	CASSQLGGYTEAFF
once	TRBV2	13	TRBJ1-1	TRBD1	TGTGCCAGCTCACTGACAGGGAGCACTGAAGCTTTCTTT	CASSLTGSTEAFF
-	TRBV11-2	11	TRBJ1-2	-	TGTGCCAGCGCGGGAAACTATGGCTACACCTTC	CASAGNYGYTF
-	TRBV28	15	TRBJ2-3	-	TGTGCCAGCAGGGGGGGTGGACAGGGCACAGATACGCAGTATTTT	CASRGGGQGTDTQYF
-	TRBV19	18	TRBJ2-2	TRBD2	TGTGCCAGTAGTATAAGGAGAGCGGGAGTTGCAGGCGCCGGGGAGCTGTTTTTT	CASSIRRAGVAGAGELFF
-	TRBV5-1	14	TRBJ1-2	TRBD1	TGCGCCAGCAGCGCCTTACAGGGGGCGAGAGACTACACCTTC	CASSALQGARDYTF
-	TRBV14	16	TRBJ2-5	-	TGTGCCAGCAGCCAAGGACGGAGGGCGTACCAAGAGACCCAGTACTTC	CASSQGRRAYQETQYF
-	TRBV7-8	14	TRBJ1-5	TRBD1	TGTGCCAGCAGCCGAGACAGGGGAATTCAGCCCCAGCATTTT	CASSRDRGIQPQHF
-	TRBV6-2/TRBV6-3	17	TRBJ2-2	TRBD2	TGTGCCAGCAGTTTGCTGGGACTAGCGGCGAACACCGGGGAGCTGTTTTTT	CASSLLGLAANTGELFF
-	TRBV2	15	TRBJ2-1	TRBD2	TGTGCCAGCAGCCCCAGGACTAGCGGGAGTAATGAGCAGTTCTTC	CASSPRTSGSNEQFF
-	TRBV19	15	TRBJ2-2	TRBD2	TGTGCCAGTAGTACGACTAGCGGGAGAGGGTGGGAGCTGTTTTTT	CASSTTSGRGWELFF
-	TRBV11-3	13	TRBJ2-3	-	TGTGCCAGCAGCTTAGGGGGGAGGGATACGCAGTATTTT	CASSLGGRDTQYF
-	TRBV27	15	TRBJ2-3	-	TGTGCCAGCAGCCCTGACTCCCCCGGCACAGATACGCAGTATTTT	CASSPDSPGTDTQYF
once	TRBV11-1	16	TRBJ2-3	TRBD2	TGTGCCAGCAGCACGGGACTAGCGGGGACCACAGATACGCAGTATTTT	CASSTGLAGTTDTQYF
-	TRBV11-2	15	TRBJ1-5	-	TGTGCCAGCAGCTTAGGAGGGTTTAGCAATCAGCCCCAGCATTTT	CASSLGGFSNQPQHF
-	TRBV10-2	15	TRBJ2-7	-	TGCGCCAGCAGTGATAGGGGCGGTAGCTCCTACGAGCAGTACTTC	CASSDRGGSSYEQYF
few	TRBV7-2	14	TRBJ1-6	TRBD1	TGTGCCAGCAGCTTAGCGCGGCAGGGACAGGGCCTCCACTTT	CASSLARQGQGLHF
-	TRBV18	15	TRBJ1-3	-	TGTGCCAGCTCGGGGGGACCGATCTCTGGAAACACCATATATTTT	CASSGGPISGNTIYF
-	TRBV11-2	14	TRBJ2-7	-	TGTGCCAGCAGCTCTTCCCTAGGTGTGGGCGAGCAGTACTTC	CASSSSLGVGEQYF
-	TRBV19	16	TRBJ1-4	TRBD1	TGTGCCAGTAGTATAGGAGGACAGGGGATAAATGAAAAACTGTTTTTT	CASSIGGQGINEKLFF
few	TRBV9	13	TRBJ2-7	-	TGTGCCAGCAGCACGGGGACTTCATACGAGCAGTACTTC	CASSTGTSYEQYF
few	TRBV10-3	16	TRBJ2-6	-	TGTGCCATCAGCCCCCAAACTTCGCTTAGGGCCAACGTCCTGACTTTC	CAISPQTSLRANVLTF
-	TRBV29-1	13	TRBJ2-4	-	TGCAGCGGCCTAGAAGCGGCCAAAAACATTCAGTACTTC	CSGLEAAKNIQYF
-	TRBV2	17	TRBJ2-3	TRBD2	TGTGCCAGCATGGGACCCAGGACTAGCGGCTTCACAGATACGCAGTATTTT	CASMGPRTSGFTDTQYF
-	TRBV7-2	15	TRBJ2-1	-	TGTGCCAGCAGCTTTACGGGAGTACGGTACAATGAGCAGTTCTTC	CASSFTGVRYNEQFF
-	TRBV30	13	TRBJ1-2	-	TGTGCCTGGAGTCCTCACGGGGGACGTGGCTACACCTTC	CAWSPHGGRGYTF
few	TRBV29-1	12	TRBJ2-2	-	TGCAGCGCCTCAGGGGCCACCGGGGAGCTGTTTTTT	CSASGATGELFF
-	TRBV10-3	14	TRBJ1-2	TRBD1	TGTGCCATCAGTGGCCGACAGGGAAACTATGGCTACACCTTC	CAISGRQGNYGYTF
-	TRBV11-3	14	TRBJ2-3	-	TGTGCCAGCAGTTTTCCCCGGGGCACAGATACGCAGTATTTT	CASSFPRGTDTQYF
-	TRBV20-1	11	TRBJ2-3	-	TGCAGTGCTAGTGTCTCGGATACGCAGTATTTT	CSASVSDTQYF
-	TRBV11-2	14	TRBJ2-2	-	TGTGCCAGCAGACTAGACGGGAACACCGGGGAGCTGTTTTTT	CASRLDGNTGELFF
-	TRBV3-1/TRBV3-2	12	TRBJ2-3	-	TGTGCCAGCAGCCAAACAACAGATACGCAGTATTTT	CASSQTTDTQYF
-	TRBV6-5	13	TRBJ2-7	TRBD2	TGTGCCAGCGAAATGGGACTAGCCTACGAGCAGTACTTC	CASEMGLAYEQYF
once	TRBV27	16	TRBJ1-6	TRBD1	TGTGCCAGCAGTTTATCGTTACCGGGACAGGGCTCACCCCTCCACTTT	CASSLSLPGQGSPLHF
-	TRBV7-8	15	TRBJ2-5	-	TGTGCCAGCAGCTTGAATCGGCCGGGAGTAGAGACCCAGTACTTC	CASSLNRPGVETQYF
-	TRBV10-2	13	TRBJ2-3	-	TGCGCCAGCAGTGTAGTAGTAGCAGATACGCAGTATTTT	CASSVVVADTQYF